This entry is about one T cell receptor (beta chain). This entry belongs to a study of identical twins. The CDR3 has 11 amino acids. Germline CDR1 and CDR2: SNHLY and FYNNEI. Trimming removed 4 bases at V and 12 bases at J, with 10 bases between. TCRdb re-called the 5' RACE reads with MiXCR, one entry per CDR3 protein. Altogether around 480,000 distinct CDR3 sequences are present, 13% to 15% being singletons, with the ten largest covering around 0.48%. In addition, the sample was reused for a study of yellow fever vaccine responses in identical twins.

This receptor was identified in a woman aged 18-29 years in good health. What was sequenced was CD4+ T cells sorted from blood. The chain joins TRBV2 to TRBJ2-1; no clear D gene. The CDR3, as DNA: TGTGCCAGCAGTGCGGACGACGGGCAGTTCTTC. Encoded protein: CASSADDGQFF.